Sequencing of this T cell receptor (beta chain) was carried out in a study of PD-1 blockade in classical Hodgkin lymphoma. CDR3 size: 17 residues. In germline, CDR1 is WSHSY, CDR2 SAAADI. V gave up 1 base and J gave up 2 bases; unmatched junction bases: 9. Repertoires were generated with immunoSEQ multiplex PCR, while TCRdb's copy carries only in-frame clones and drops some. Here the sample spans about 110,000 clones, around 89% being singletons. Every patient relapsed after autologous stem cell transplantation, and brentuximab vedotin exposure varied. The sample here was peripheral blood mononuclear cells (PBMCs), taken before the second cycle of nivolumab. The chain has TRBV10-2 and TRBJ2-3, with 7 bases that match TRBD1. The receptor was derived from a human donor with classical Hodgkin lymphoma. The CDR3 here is CASSEFRDSVITDTQYF. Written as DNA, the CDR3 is TGCGCCAGCAGTGAGTTCCGGGACAGCGTTATCACAGATACGCAGTATTTT.